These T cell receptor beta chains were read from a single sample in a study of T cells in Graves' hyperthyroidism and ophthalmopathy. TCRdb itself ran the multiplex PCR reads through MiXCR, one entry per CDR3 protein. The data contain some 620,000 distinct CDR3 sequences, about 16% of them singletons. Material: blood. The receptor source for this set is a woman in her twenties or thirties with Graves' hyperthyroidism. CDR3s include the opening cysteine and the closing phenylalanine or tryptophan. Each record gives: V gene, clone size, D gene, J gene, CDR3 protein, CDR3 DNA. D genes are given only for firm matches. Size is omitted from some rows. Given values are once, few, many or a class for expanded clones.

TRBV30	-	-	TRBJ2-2	CAWSGYGTGELFF	TGTGCCTGGAGTGGATATGGTACCGGGGAGCTGTTTTTT
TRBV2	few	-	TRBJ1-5	CASRAGRDQPQHF	TGTGCCAGCAGAGCAGGGCGGGATCAGCCCCAGCATTTT
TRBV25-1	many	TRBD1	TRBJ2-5	CASSETGGWGETQYF	TGTGCCAGCAGTGAAACAGGGGGCTGGGGAGAGACCCAGTACTTC
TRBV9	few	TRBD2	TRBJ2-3	CASSPGLAGGPVWDTQYF	TGTGCCAGCAGCCCGGGACTAGCGGGAGGGCCGGTATGGGATACGCAGTATTTT
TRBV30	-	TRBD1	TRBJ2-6	CAWSTGGFAGANVLTF	TGTGCCTGGAGTACAGGGGGCTTCGCTGGGGCCAACGTCCTGACTTTC
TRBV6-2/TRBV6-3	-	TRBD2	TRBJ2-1	CASTPLAGEYNEQFF	TGTGCCAGCACCCCTCTAGCGGGAGAATACAATGAGCAGTTCTTC
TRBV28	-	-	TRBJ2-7	CASSGADYYEQYF	TGTGCCAGCAGCGGCGCGGATTACTACGAGCAGTACTTC
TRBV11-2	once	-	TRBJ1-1	CASSITSGNTEAFF	TGTGCCAGCTCTATTACGTCGGGGAACACTGAAGCTTTCTTT
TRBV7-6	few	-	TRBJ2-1	CASSLAGPNNEQFF	TGTGCCAGCAGCCTTGCGGGGCCTAACAATGAGCAGTTCTTC
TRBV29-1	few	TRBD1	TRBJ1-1	CSVGFRGGGTEAFF	TGCAGCGTGGGGTTCAGGGGGGGGGGCACTGAAGCTTTCTTT
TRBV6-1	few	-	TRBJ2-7	CASRETGTFYEQYF	TGTGCCAGCAGAGAGACAGGGACTTTCTACGAGCAGTACTTC
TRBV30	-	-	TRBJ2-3	CAWRPGVTDTQYF	TGTGCCTGGAGACCGGGGGTCACAGATACGCAGTATTTT
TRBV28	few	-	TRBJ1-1	CASSLSGRMNTEAFF	TGTGCCAGCAGTTTAAGTGGACGGATGAACACTGAAGCTTTCTTT
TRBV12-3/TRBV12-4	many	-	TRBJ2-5	CASSLSSPGYETQYF	TGTGCCAGCAGTTTGAGCTCCCCGGGGTATGAGACCCAGTACTTC
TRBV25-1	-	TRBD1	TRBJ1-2	CASSDTGGLRGSYGYTF	TGTGCCAGCAGTGATACAGGGGGCCTTCGCGGAAGTTATGGCTACACCTTC
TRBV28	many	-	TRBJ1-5	CASSLSDMDSNQPQHF	TGTGCCAGCAGTTTATCGGACATGGATAGCAATCAGCCCCAGCATTTT
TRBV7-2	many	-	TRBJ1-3	CASSLAHGSGNTIYF	TGTGCCAGCAGCTTAGCGCACGGCTCTGGAAACACCATATATTTT
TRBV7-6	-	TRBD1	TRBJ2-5	CASSSPQGAMETQYF	TGTGCCAGCAGCTCACCGCAGGGGGCGATGGAGACCCAGTACTTC
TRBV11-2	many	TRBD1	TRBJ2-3	CASSLPWTGSNTQYF	TGTGCCAGCAGCTTACCTTGGACAGGGTCTAATACGCAGTATTTT
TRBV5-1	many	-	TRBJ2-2	CASSWDLATGELFF	TGCGCCAGCAGCTGGGATTTAGCGACCGGGGAGCTGTTTTTT
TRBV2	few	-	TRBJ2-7	CASRPSPGYEQYF	TGTGCCAGCAGGCCTTCCCCGGGGTACGAGCAGTACTTC
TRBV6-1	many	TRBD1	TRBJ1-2	CASSATGTASSVYGYTF	TGTGCCAGCAGCGCAACCGGGACAGCCTCATCGGTTTATGGCTACACCTTC
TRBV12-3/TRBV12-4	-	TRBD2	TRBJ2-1	CASIPPGLADEQFF	TGTGCCAGCATCCCACCGGGACTAGCCGATGAGCAGTTCTTC
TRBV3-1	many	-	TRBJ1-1	CASSQDQTFETEAFF	TGTGCCAGCAGCCAAGATCAGACATTTGAAACTGAAGCTTTCTTT
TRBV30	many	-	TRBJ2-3	CAWSVNSDAGDTQYF	TGTGCCTGGAGTGTAAACAGCGATGCTGGAGATACGCAGTATTTT
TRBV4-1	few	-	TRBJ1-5	CASSITGSRSNQPQHF	TGCGCCAGCAGCATAACCGGGTCCAGAAGCAATCAGCCCCAGCATTTT
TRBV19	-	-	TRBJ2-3	CASSIGQHTDTQYF	TGTGCCAGTAGTATAGGTCAACACACAGATACGCAGTATTTT
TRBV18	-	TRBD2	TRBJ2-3	CASSTSGSVTDTQYF	TGTGCCAGCTCCACTAGCGGGAGCGTCACAGATACGCAGTATTTT
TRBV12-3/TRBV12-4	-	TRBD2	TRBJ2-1	CASSYRTSGTYNEQFF	TGTGCCAGCAGTTACCGGACTAGCGGGACCTACAATGAGCAGTTCTTC
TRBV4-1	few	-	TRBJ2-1	CASSPLGKGYNEQFF	TGCGCCAGCAGCCCACTTGGTAAGGGCTACAATGAGCAGTTCTTC
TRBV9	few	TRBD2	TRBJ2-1	CASSVGGSNEQFF	TGTGCCAGCAGCGTAGGCGGGAGCAATGAGCAGTTCTTC
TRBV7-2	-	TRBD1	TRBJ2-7	CASSFPGTGNYEQYF	TGTGCCAGCAGCTTCCCCGGGACAGGGAACTACGAGCAGTACTTC
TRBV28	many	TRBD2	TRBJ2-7	CASGTGTRSEQYF	TGTGCCAGTGGAACCGGGACTAGAAGCGAGCAGTACTTC
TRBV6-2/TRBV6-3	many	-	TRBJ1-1	CASSYGGTEAFF	TGTGCCAGCAGTTACGGGGGGACTGAAGCTTTCTTT
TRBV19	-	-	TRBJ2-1	CASSIAWGAYEQFF	TGTGCCAGTAGTATAGCCTGGGGAGCCTACGAGCAGTTCTTC
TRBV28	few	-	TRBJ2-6	CASSSRESGANVLTF	TGTGCCAGCAGTTCTAGGGAGTCTGGGGCCAACGTCCTGACTTTC
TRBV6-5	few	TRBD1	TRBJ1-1	CASSSSTGMNTEAFF	TGTGCCAGCAGTTCCTCGACAGGGATGAACACTGAAGCTTTCTTT
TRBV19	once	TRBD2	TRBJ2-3	CATYSGGPQPDTQYF	TGTGCCACCTATTCGGGAGGCCCTCAACCGGATACGCAGTATTTT
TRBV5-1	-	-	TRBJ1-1	CASSLMREVNTEAFF	TGCGCCAGCAGCTTGATGCGGGAGGTGAACACTGAAGCTTTCTTT
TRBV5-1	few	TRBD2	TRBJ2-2	CASRSPGLAGARSAGELFF	TGCGCCAGCAGGTCGCCCGGGCTAGCGGGAGCTCGAAGTGCCGGGGAGCTGTTTTTT
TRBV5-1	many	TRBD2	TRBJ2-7	CASSGLTSGGYEQYF	TGCGCCAGCAGCGGATTGACTAGCGGGGGCTACGAGCAGTACTTC
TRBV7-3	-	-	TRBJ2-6	CASSENWSGANVLTF	TGTGCCAGCAGCGAAAACTGGTCTGGGGCCAACGTCCTGACTTTC
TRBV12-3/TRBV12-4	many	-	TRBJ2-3	CASSSFGTLMTDTQYF	TGTGCCAGCAGTTCCTTCGGGACATTGATGACAGATACGCAGTATTTT
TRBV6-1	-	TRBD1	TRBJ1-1	CASSVGQGSAFF	TGTGCCAGCAGTGTTGGACAGGGGTCGGCTTTCTTT
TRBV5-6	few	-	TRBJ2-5	CASSSRTYLETQYF	TGTGCCAGCAGCTCCCGGACTTATCTAGAGACCCAGTACTTC
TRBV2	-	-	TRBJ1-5	CASSYQGNLGQPQHF	TGTGCCAGCAGTTACCAGGGGAATCTCGGTCAGCCCCAGCATTTT
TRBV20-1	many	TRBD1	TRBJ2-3	CSARGQGTDTQYF	TGCAGTGCTAGAGGACAGGGTACAGATACGCAGTATTTT
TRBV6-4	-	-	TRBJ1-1	CASSPGPITGEAFF	TGTGCCAGCAGTCCAGGACCCATAACGGGTGAAGCTTTCTTT
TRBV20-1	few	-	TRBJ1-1	CSARDRIQGNTEAFF	TGCAGTGCTAGAGATAGGATTCAGGGTAACACTGAAGCTTTCTTT
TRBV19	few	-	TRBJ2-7	CASSGSPYEQYF	TGTGCCAGTAGTGGCAGCCCCTACGAGCAGTACTTC